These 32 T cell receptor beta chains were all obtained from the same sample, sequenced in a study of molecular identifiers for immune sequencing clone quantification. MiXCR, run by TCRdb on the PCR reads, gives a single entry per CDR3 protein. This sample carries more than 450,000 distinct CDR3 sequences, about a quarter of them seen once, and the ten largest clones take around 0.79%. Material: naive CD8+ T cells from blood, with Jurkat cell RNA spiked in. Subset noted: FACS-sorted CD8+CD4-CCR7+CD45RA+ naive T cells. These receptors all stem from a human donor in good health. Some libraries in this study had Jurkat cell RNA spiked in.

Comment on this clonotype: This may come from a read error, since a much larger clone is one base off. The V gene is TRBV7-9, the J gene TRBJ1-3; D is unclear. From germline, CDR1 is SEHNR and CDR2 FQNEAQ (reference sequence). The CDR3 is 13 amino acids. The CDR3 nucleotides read TGTGCCAGCGAGGCAACCTCTGGAGACACCATATATTTT. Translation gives CASEATSGDTIYF.

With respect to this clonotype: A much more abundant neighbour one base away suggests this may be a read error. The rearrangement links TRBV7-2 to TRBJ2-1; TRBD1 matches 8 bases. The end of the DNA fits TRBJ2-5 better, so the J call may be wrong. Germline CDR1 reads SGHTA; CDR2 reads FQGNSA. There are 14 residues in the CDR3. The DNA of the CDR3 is TGTGCCAGCAGCTCCCCGGGACAGGAAGACACCCAGTACTTC. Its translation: CASSSPGQEDTQYF.

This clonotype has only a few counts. The CDR3 sequence: CASSFRSYGYTF. The DNA of the CDR3 is TGTGCCAGCAGTTTCCGCAGCTATGGCTACACCTTC. This chain uses TRBV28 with TRBJ1-2; D call uncertain. Per germline, CDR1 MDHEN and CDR2 SYDVKM. The CDR3 sequence is 12 residues long. Trimming took 3 bases from V and 4 from J, leaving 6 bases between them.

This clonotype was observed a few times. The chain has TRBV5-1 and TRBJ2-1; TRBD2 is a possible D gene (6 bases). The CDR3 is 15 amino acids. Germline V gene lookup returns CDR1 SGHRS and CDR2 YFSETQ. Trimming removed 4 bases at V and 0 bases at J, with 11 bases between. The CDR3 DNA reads TGCGCCAGCAGCATGGTAGCGGACTCCTACAATGAGCAGTTCTTC. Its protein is CASSMVADSYNEQFF.

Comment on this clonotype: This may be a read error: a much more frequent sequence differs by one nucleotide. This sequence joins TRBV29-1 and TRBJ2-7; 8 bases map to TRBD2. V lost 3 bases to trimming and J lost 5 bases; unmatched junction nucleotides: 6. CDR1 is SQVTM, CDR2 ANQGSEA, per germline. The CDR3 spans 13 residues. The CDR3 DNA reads TGCAGCGTTGATCCAGCGGGAGTGGACGAGCAGTACTTC. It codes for CSVDPAGVDEQYF.

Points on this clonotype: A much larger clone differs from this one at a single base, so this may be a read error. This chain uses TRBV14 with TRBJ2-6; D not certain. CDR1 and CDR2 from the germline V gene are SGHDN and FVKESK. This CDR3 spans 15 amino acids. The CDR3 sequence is CAGSQDGFGANVLTF. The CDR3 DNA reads TGTGCCGGCAGCCAAGACGGTTTTGGGGCCAACGTCCTGACTTTC. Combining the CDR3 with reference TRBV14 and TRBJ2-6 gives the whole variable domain EAGVTQFPSHSVIEKGQTVTLRCDPISGHDNLYWYRRVMGKEIKFLLHFVKESKQDESGMPNNRFLAERTGGTYSTLKVQPAELEDSGVYFCAGSQDGFGANVLTFGAGSRLTVL.

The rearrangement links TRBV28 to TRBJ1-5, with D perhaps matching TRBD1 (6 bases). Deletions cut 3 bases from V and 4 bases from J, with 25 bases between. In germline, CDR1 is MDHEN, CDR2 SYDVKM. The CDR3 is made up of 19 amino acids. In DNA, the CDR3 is TGTGCCAGCAGTTTTAGAGCGGGTCGGGGGCGCGCGTATAATCAGCCCCAGCATTTT. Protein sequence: CASSFRAGRGRAYNQPQHF.

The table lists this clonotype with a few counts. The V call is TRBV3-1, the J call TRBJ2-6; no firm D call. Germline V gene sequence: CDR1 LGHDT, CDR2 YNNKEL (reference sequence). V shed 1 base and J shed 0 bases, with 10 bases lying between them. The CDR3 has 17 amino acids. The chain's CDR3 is CASSQAGVYSGANVLTF. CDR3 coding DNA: TGTGCCAGCAGCCAAGCTGGGGTTTACTCTGGGGCCAACGTCCTGACTTTC.

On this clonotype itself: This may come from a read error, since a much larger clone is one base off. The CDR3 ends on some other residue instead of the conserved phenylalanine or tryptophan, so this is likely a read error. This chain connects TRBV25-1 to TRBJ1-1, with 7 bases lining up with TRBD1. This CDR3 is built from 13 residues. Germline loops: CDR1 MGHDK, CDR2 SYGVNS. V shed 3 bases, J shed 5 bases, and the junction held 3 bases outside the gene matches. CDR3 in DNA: TGTGCCAGCAGTGATACAGGGGAGACTGAAGCTTTCTCT. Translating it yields CASSDTGETEAFS.

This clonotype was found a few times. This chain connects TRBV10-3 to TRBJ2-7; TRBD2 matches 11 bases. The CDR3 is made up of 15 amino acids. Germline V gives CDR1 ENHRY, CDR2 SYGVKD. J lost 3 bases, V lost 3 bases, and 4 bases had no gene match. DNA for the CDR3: TGTGCCATCAGTGACCCTAGCGGGGGGCACTACGAGCAGTACTTC. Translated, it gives CAISDPSGGHYEQYF.

The CDR3 spells CASRIDRDEGMNTEAFF. The CDR3 bases are TGTGCCAGCAGGATAGACAGGGACGAGGGAATGAACACTGAAGCTTTCTTT. This chain connects TRBV2 to TRBJ1-1; 7 bases line up with TRBD1. This CDR3 contains 17 residues. V lost 6 bases, J lost 0 bases, and 13 bases stayed unmatched. Looked up from germline, CDR1 is SNHLY and CDR2 is FYNNEI.

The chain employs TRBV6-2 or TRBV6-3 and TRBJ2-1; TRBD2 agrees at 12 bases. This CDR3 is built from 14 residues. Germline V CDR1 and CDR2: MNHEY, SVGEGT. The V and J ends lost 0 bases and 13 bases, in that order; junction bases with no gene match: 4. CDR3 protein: CASSYSTSGGPQFF. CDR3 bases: TGTGCCAGCAGTTACTCGACTAGCGGGGGCCCACAGTTCTTC.

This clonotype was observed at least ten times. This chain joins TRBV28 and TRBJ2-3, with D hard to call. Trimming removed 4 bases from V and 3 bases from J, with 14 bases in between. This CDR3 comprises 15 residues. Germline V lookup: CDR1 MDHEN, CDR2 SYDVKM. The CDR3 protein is CASSWTGTATDTQYF. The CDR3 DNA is TGTGCCAGCAGTTGGACGGGCACCGCAACAGATACGCAGTATTTT.

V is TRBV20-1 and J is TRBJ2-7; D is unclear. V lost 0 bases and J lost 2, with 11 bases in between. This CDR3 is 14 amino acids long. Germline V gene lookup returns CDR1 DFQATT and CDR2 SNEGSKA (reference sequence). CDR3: CSARDVARTYEQYF. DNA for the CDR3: TGCAGTGCTAGAGATGTAGCCAGGACCTACGAGCAGTACTTC.

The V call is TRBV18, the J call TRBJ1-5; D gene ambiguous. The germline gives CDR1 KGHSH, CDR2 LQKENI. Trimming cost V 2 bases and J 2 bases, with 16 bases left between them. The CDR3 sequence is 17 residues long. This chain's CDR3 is CASSPKKVQLGNQPQHF. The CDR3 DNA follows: TGTGCCAGCTCACCAAAGAAGGTTCAGTTGGGCAATCAGCCCCAGCATTTT. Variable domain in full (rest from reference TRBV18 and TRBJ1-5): NAGVMQNPRHLVRRRGQEARLRCSPMKGHSHVYWYRQLPEEGLKFMVYLQKENIIDESGMPKERFSAEFPKEGPSILRIQQVVRGDSAAYFCASSPKKVQLGNQPQHFGDGTRLSIL.

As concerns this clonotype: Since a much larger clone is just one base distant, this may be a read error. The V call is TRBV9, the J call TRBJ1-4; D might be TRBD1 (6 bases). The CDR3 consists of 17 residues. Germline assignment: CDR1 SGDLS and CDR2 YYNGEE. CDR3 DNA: TGTGCCAGCAGCGTACACCCAGACAGGAGTGATAATGAAAGACTGTTTTTT. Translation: CASSVHPDRSDNERLFF.

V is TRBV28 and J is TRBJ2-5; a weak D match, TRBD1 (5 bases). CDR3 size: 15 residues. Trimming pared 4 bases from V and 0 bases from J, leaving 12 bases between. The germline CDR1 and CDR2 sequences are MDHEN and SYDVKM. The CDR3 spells CASSSRVYYQETQYF. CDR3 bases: TGTGCCAGCAGTTCCAGGGTGTACTACCAAGAGACCCAGTACTTC.

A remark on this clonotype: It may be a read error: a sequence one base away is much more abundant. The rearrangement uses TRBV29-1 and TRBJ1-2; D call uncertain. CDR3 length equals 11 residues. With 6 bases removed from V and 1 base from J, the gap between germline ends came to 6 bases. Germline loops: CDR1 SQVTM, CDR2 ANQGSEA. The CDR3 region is CSVNVNYGYTF. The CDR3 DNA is TGCAGCGTAAATGTTAACTATGGCTACACCTTC.

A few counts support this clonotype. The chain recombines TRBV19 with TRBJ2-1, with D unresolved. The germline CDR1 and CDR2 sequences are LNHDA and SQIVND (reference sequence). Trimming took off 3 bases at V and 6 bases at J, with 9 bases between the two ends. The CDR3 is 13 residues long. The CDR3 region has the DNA TGTGCCAGTAGTATTGGAACTGCCAATGAGCAGTTCTTC. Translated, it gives CASSIGTANEQFF.

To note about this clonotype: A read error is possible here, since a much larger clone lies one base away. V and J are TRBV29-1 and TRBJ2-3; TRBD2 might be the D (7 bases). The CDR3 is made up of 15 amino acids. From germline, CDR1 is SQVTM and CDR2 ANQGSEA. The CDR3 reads CGVELWGGRTDTQYF. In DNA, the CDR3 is TGCGGCGTTGAACTCTGGGGGGGCCGGACAGATACGCAGTATTTT.

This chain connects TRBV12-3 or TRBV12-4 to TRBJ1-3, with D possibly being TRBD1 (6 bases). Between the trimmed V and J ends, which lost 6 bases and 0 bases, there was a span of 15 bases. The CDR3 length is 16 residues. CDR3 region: CASSLGHFYSGNTIYF. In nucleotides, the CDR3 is TGTGCCAGCAGCCTGGGACACTTCTACTCTGGAAACACCATATATTTT.

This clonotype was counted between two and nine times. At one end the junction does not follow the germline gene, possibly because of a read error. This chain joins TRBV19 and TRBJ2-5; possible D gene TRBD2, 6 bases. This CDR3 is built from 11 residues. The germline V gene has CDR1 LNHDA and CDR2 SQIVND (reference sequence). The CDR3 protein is CASREGLKEEF. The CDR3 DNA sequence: TGTGCCAGTAGAGAGGGACTTAAGGAAGAATTC.

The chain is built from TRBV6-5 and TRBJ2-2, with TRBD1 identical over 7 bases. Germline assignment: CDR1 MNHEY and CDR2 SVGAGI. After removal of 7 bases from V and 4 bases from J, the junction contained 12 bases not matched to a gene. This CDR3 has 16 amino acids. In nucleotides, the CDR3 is TGTGCCAGCAAAGGTCCTCGAGGGGGCCCCACCGGGGAGCTGTTTTTT. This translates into CASKGPRGGPTGELFF.

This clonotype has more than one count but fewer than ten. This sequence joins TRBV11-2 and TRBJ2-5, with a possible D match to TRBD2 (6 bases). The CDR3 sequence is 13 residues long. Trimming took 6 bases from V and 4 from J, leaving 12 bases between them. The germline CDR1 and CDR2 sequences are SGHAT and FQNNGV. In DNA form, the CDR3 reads TGTGCCAGCAGTAGACTAGTCGGAGAGACCCAGTACTTC. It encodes CASSRLVGETQYF. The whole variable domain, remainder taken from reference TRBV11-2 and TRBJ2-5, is EAGVAQSPRYKIIEKRQSVAFWCNPISGHATLYWYQQILGQGPKLLIQFQNNGVVDDSQLPKDRFSAERLKGVDSTLKIQPAKLEDSAVYLCASSRLVGETQYFGPGTRLLVL.

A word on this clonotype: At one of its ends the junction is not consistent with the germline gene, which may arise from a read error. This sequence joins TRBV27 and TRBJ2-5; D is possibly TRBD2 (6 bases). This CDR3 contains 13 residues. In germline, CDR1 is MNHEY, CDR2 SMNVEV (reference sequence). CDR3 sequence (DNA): TGTGCCAGCGGGAGACTAGGCCAAGAGAGCCAGTACTTC. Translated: CASGRLGQESQYF.

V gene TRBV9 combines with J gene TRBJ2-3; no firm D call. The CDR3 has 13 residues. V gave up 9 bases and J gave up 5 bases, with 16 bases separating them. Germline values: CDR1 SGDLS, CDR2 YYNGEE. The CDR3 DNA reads TGTGCCACACGGAAGGAAGACGGAGATACGCAGTATTTT. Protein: CATRKEDGDTQYF.

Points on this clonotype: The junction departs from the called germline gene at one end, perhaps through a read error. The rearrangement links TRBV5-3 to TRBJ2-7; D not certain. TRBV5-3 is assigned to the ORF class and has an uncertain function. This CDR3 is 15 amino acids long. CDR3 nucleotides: TGTGCCAGCAGCTTGAGTAGAGGCTACGCCCACGAGCAGTACTTC. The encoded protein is CASSLSRGYAHEQYF.

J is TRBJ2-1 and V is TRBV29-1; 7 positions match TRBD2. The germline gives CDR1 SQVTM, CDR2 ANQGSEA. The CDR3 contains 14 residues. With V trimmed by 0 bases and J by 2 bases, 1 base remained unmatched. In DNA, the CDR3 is TGCAGCGTTGAAGAGACTAGCCCCTACAATGAGCAGTTCTTC. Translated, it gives CSVEETSPYNEQFF.

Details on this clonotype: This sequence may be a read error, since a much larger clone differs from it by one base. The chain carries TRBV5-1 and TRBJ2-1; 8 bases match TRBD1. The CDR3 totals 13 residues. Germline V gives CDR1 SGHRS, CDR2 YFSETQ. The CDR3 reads CASSIRGPNERFF. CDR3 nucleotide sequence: TGCGCCAGCAGCATCAGGGGGCCCAATGAGCGGTTCTTC.

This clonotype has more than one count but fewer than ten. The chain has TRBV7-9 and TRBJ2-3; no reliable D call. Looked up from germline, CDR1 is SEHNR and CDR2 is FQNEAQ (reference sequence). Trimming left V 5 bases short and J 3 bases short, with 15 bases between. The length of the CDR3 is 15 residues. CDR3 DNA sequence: TGTGCCAGCAGCCCATCGGTCTCCGTAACAGATACGCAGTATTTT. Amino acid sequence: CASSPSVSVTDTQYF.

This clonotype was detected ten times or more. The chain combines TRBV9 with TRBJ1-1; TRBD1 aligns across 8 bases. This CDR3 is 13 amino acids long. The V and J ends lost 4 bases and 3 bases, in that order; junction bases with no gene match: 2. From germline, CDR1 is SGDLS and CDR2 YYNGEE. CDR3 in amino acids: CASSPQGDTEAFF. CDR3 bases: TGTGCCAGCAGCCCACAGGGGGACACTGAAGCTTTCTTT.

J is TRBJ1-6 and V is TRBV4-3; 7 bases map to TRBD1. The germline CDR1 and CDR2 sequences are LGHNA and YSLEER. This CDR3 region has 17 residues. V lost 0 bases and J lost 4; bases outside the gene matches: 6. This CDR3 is CASSQDGAQGYNSPLHF. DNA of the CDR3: TGCGCCAGCAGCCAAGATGGAGCACAGGGGTATAATTCACCCCTCCACTTT.